These T cell receptor beta chains were read from a single sample in a study of T cell responses to AZD1222 COVID-19 vaccine. TCRdb's copy holds only in-frame clones and misses some; the assay was immunoSEQ multiplex PCR. Here the sample spans some 150,000 clones, over 85% being singletons. Sequencing used peripheral blood, obtained on day 0 of AZD1222 vaccination. These receptors all come from an adult in good health. CDR3s include the opening cysteine and the closing phenylalanine or tryptophan. Fields, in order: CDR3 protein, CDR3 DNA, D gene, V gene, clone size, J gene. The D gene is left open where the match is weak. Where a row states a size, it is once, few, many or the class of an expanded clone; other rows omit it.

CASSDEGGQVTNEQFF TGTGCCAGCAGTGACGAAGGGGGACAGGTTACGAATGAGCAGTTCTTC TRBD1 TRBV6-1 - TRBJ2-1
CATTGTGEQYF TGTGCTACAACAGGGACGGGCGAGCAGTACTTC - TRBV28 - TRBJ2-7
CATSRSVAFEEKLFF TGTGCCACCAGCAGGAGCGTGGCATTTGAAGAAAAACTGTTTTTT - TRBV15 - TRBJ1-4
CASSPNRGRSSYEQYF TGTGCCAGCAGCCCCAACAGGGGGCGGAGTTCCTACGAGCAGTACTTC TRBD1 TRBV7-2 - TRBJ2-7
CASSDGLVSTGELFF TGTGCCAGCAGTGACGGGCTAGTGAGCACCGGGGAGCTGTTTTTT - TRBV6-1 - TRBJ2-2
CASSLALGGEAFF TGCGCCAGCAGCTTGGCCTTAGGGGGTGAAGCTTTCTTT - TRBV5-1 - TRBJ1-1
CASSQGQFRSYTF TGTGCCAGCAGCCAGGGACAGTTCCGTAGCTACACCTTC TRBD1 TRBV11-2 - TRBJ1-2
CASRPFSGSSYEQYF TGCGCCAGCAGACCCTTTAGCGGGAGCTCCTACGAGCAGTACTTC TRBD2 TRBV5-1 - TRBJ2-7
CASSLGRDNSPLHF TGCGCCAGCAGCTTGGGCAGGGACAATTCACCCCTCCACTTT - TRBV5-1 - TRBJ1-6
CASNKRGPNTGELFF TGTGCCAGCAACAAACGTGGACCGAACACCGGGGAGCTGTTTTTT - TRBV5-6 once TRBJ2-2
CASSIYLEGTEAFF TGTGCCAGTAGTATTTACCTTGAAGGGACTGAAGCTTTCTTT - TRBV19 - TRBJ1-1
CASSPTGGNNYGYTF TGTGCCAGCAGCCCAACAGGGGGGAATAACTATGGCTACACCTTC TRBD1 TRBV7-9 - TRBJ1-2
CASSEGQGKGSGANVLTF TGTGCCAGCAGTGAGGGACAGGGGAAGGGATCTGGGGCCAACGTCCTGACTTTC TRBD1 TRBV28 - TRBJ2-6
CASSPPEAGTYTDTQYF TGTGCCAGCTCACCACCGGAGGCGGGAACATACACAGATACGCAGTATTTT - TRBV18 - TRBJ2-3
CASSPKASGASYEQYF TGTGCCAGCAGTCCCAAAGCTAGCGGGGCATCCTACGAGCAGTACTTC TRBD2 TRBV27 - TRBJ2-7
CASSGVGGTAGEQFF TGTGCCAGCAGTGGGGTAGGTGGGACAGCAGGTGAGCAGTTCTTC TRBD1 TRBV28 - TRBJ2-1
CASSSRVPSLSSYNSPLHF TGTGCCAGCAGTTCCAGGGTTCCGTCCTTAAGCTCCTATAATTCACCCCTCCACTTT - TRBV27 - TRBJ1-6
CASRSRGRGTDTQYF TGTGCCAGCAGATCCAGGGGGCGAGGCACAGATACGCAGTATTTT TRBD1 TRBV28 - TRBJ2-3
CATSSTPQGTDTQYF TGTGCCACCAGCTCTACACCCCAAGGGACAGATACGCAGTATTTT - TRBV24-1 - TRBJ2-3
CASSPDFLAYEQYF TGTGCCAGCAGCCCCGACTTCCTCGCCTACGAGCAGTACTTC - TRBV5-4 - TRBJ2-7
CASTGGNSPLHF TGTGCCAGCACAGGGGGTAATTCACCCCTCCACTTT TRBD1 TRBV2 - TRBJ1-6
CASSHGRINYNEQFF TGTGCCAGCAGCCACGGCCGTATAAATTACAATGAGCAGTTCTTC - TRBV11-2 once TRBJ2-1
CAGSRAFNEKLFF TGTGCCGGATCCAGGGCCTTTAATGAAAAACTGTTTTTT - TRBV19 - TRBJ1-4
CASIQAGPSDTQYF TGTGCCAGCATTCAAGCGGGACCCTCAGATACGCAGTATTTT TRBD2 TRBV27 - TRBJ2-3
CASTRDGSGSVYEQYF TGTGCCAGCACCCGGGACGGCTCGGGGAGCGTCTACGAGCAGTACTTC - TRBV5-5 - TRBJ2-7
CASSPLGRQNTGELFF TGTGCCAGCAGCCCCCTGGGACGCCAGAACACCGGGGAGCTGTTTTTT - TRBV3-1/TRBV3-2 - TRBJ2-2
CASSPLSRSETQYF TGTGCCAGCAGCCCCCTTTCAAGGAGTGAGACCCAGTACTTC - TRBV7-9 - TRBJ2-5
CASSPGGQGVYGYTF TGTGCCAGCAGTCCGGGGGGACAGGGAGTCTATGGCTACACCTTC TRBD1 TRBV28 once TRBJ1-2
CAIRSSGGGNTEAFF TGTGCCATCAGATCTTCAGGGGGCGGGAACACTGAAGCTTTCTTT TRBD1 TRBV10-3 - TRBJ1-1
CASTGSPLSYEQYF TGTGCCAGCACCGGAAGCCCTTTATCCTACGAGCAGTACTTC - TRBV2 - TRBJ2-7
CASRFGAANTDTQYF TGTGCCAGCAGATTCGGGGCAGCTAACACAGATACGCAGTATTTT - TRBV6-5 - TRBJ2-3
CASSPPGRTSYEQYF TGTGCCAGCTCACCACCGGGACGGACCTCCTACGAGCAGTACTTC - TRBV18 - TRBJ2-7
CASSSPGLVNEQYF TGTGCCAGCAGCTCCCCGGGACTAGTTAACGAGCAGTACTTC TRBD2 TRBV7-9 - TRBJ2-7
CASSSRDRGTEAFF TGTGCCAGCAGCAGCCGGGACAGGGGCACTGAAGCTTTCTTT TRBD1 TRBV7-6 - TRBJ1-1
CTSSQGLASQIYEQFF TGCACCAGCAGCCAGGGACTAGCATCCCAAATTTACGAGCAGTTCTTC - TRBV1 few TRBJ2-1
CASSQSWGRELFF TGCGCCAGCAGTCAATCTTGGGGGCGTGAACTGTTTTTT - TRBV23-1 once TRBJ1-4
CASSQGHNTQYF TGTGCCAGCAGCCAAGGCCACAATACGCAGTATTTT - TRBV3-1/TRBV3-2 - TRBJ2-3
CASSVVSGTNTEAFF TGTGCCAGCAGCGTAGTCTCCGGCACCAACACTGAAGCTTTCTTT - TRBV9 - TRBJ1-1
CASSLGQGNSPLHF TGTGCCAGCAGCTTGGGTCAGGGAAATTCACCCCTCCACTTT - TRBV5-5 - TRBJ1-6